Below, 27 T cell receptor beta chains from the same sample are listed, as sequenced in a study of cytomegalovirus exposure and HLA in healthy donors. Primers included in the PCR were 60 Vbeta and 13 Jbeta primers. TCRdb's table, derived via immunoSEQ multiplex PCR, lists solely in-frame clones and lacks some. The data show 50,000 to 80,000 clones, and the top ten clones hold 3.6%. The specimen was PBMCs. Source of these receptors: a young woman in good health and CMV-seronegative.

This sequence joins TRBV5-4 and TRBJ2-7, with 8 positions matching TRBD2. CDR3 size: 14 residues. The V gene end was trimmed by 5 bases and the J gene end by 1 base; junction bases not matched to a gene: 5. Per the germline V gene, CDR1 is SGHNT and CDR2 is YYREEE (reference sequence). The chain's CDR3 is CASSSGTGSYEQYF. In nucleotides, the CDR3 is TGTGCCAGCAGTAGCGGGACGGGGTCCTACGAGCAGTACTTC.

The rearrangement links TRBV28 to TRBJ1-5; 8 bases fit TRBD1. This CDR3 comprises 13 residues. J gave up 6 bases and V 8 bases, and 6 bases lay outside the gene matches. Germline V gives CDR1 MDHEN, CDR2 SYDVKM. The CDR3 here is CASRQGAGQPQHF. In DNA form, the CDR3 reads TGTGCCAGCCGGCAGGGGGCAGGTCAGCCCCAGCATTTT.

V and J are TRBV6-1 and TRBJ2-1, with D perhaps TRBD1 (6 bases). V was pared by 3 bases and J by 3 bases, with 12 bases between. Germline lookup yields CDR1 MNHNS and CDR2 SASEGT. The CDR3 loop spans 15 amino acids. The CDR3 DNA sequence: TGTGCCAGCAGTGACGGGCAGGGGATCTACAATGAGCAGTTCTTC. It encodes CASSDGQGIYNEQFF.

This chain connects TRBV7-3 to TRBJ2-3, with D unresolved. The V and J ends lost 0 bases and 0 bases respectively, with 7 bases between them. Germline V gene sequence: CDR1 SGHTA, CDR2 FQGTGA. There are 15 residues in the CDR3. Here the CDR3 DNA reads TGTGCCAGCAGCTTAACCGGGTCTAGCACAGATACGCAGTATTTT. It yields the protein CASSLTGSSTDTQYF.

V is TRBV9 and J is TRBJ2-7; 13 positions agree with TRBD2. The CDR3 has 16 amino acids. The trim removed 3 bases at V and 2 bases at J, leaving 5 bases unmatched. Germline CDR1 reads SGDLS; CDR2 reads YYNGEE. The CDR3 sequence is CASSGGTSGTPYEQYF. CDR3 DNA: TGTGCCAGCAGCGGGGGGACTAGCGGGACTCCCTACGAGCAGTACTTC.

The rearrangement joins TRBV11-2 to TRBJ1-2; no definite D call. The CDR3 covers 13 residues. The germline CDR1 and CDR2 sequences are SGHAT and FQNNGV. The ends were cut back, 0 bases at V and 1 base at J, with 3 bases in the middle. CDR3 sequence: CASSLDGNYGYTF. Here the CDR3 DNA reads TGTGCCAGCAGCTTAGACGGTAACTATGGCTACACCTTC.

The rearrangement links TRBV6-5 to TRBJ1-1; D may be TRBD1 (5 bases). The CDR3 extends over 15 amino acids. Germline loops: CDR1 MNHEY, CDR2 SVGAGI. The ends were cut back, 2 bases at V and 3 bases at J, with 13 bases in the middle. For the CDR3, the DNA is TGTGCCAGCAGTTACGTTCAAGGGGCGTACACTGAAGCTTTCTTT. Residues: CASSYVQGAYTEAFF.

The rearrangement uses TRBV6-1 and TRBJ2-3; 7 nucleotides align to TRBD2. This CDR3 has 17 residues. V dropped 4 bases and J dropped 0; count of bases not matched to a gene: 10. CDR1 MNHNS and CDR2 SASEGT come from the germline V gene. The CDR3 protein is CASSGPSGRKSTDTQYF. CDR3 sequence (DNA): TGTGCCAGCAGTGGGCCTAGCGGCCGAAAGAGCACAGATACGCAGTATTTT.

The chain recombines TRBV5-4 with TRBJ2-3; maybe TRBD2 (5 bases). Germline values: CDR1 SGHNT, CDR2 YYREEE (reference sequence). There are 15 residues in the CDR3. V was clipped by 4 bases and J by 6 bases, with 18 bases between them. This chain's CDR3 is CASSHPTQAADTQYF. DNA of the CDR3: TGTGCCAGCAGCCATCCGACCCAAGCGGCGGATACGCAGTATTTT.

The chain employs TRBV11-2 and TRBJ2-7; the D gene is possibly TRBD1 (6 bases). This CDR3 comprises 15 residues. CDR1 and CDR2 from the germline V gene are SGHAT and FQNNGV. V was cut by 2 bases and J by 5 bases, with 16 bases left in between. The CDR3 region has the DNA TGTGCCAGCAGCTTACAAACCGGGACATTCAACGAGCAGTACTTC. Encoded protein: CASSLQTGTFNEQYF.

This chain joins TRBV20-1 and TRBJ2-3; D call uncertain. V dropped 3 bases and J dropped 5 bases, with 6 bases sitting between them. This CDR3 comprises 11 residues. CDR1 DFQATT and CDR2 SNEGSKA come from the germline V gene (reference sequence). CDR3 residues: CSASVVDTQYF. As DNA, the CDR3 is TGCAGTGCTAGCGTCGTAGATACGCAGTATTTT.

The chain carries TRBV6-5 and TRBJ2-7; D may be TRBD1 (5 bases). Germline CDR1 reads MNHEY; CDR2 reads SVGAGI. The CDR3 is 13 residues long. Trimming cost V 2 bases and J 6 bases, with 11 bases left between them. CDR3 sequence reads: CASSYGPGSEQYF. CDR3 sequence (DNA): TGTGCCAGCAGTTACGGCCCAGGGTCCGAGCAGTACTTC.

This rearrangement joins TRBV6-1 to TRBJ2-7; perhaps TRBD1 as D (6 bases). The V end was cut by 4 bases, the J end by 5 bases, with 12 bases between. The CDR3 loop spans 13 amino acids. The germline V gene has CDR1 MNHNS and CDR2 SASEGT. This CDR3 reads CASSGAGVNEQYF. Here the CDR3 DNA reads TGTGCCAGCAGTGGCGCAGGGGTGAACGAGCAGTACTTC.

This rearrangement joins TRBV25-1 to TRBJ2-7, with D unresolved. Germline CDR1 reads MGHDK; CDR2 reads SYGVNS. The V gene lost 4 bases and the J gene lost 0 bases, with 4 bases spanning the gap. The CDR3 extends over 12 amino acids. CDR3 nucleotide sequence: TGTGCCAGCAGTGTCCTCTCCTACGAGCAGTACTTC. Protein product: CASSVLSYEQYF.

The chain employs TRBV5-8 and TRBJ1-2, with D tentatively TRBD1 (6 bases). The CDR3 runs to 15 residues. Germline V gives CDR1 SGHTS, CDR2 YDEGEE. Trimming took 2 bases from V and 4 from J, leaving 15 bases between them. The CDR3 region has the DNA TGTGCCAGCAGCTTCGGACAGCCCATTTTCTATGGCTACACCTTC. This sequence encodes CASSFGQPIFYGYTF. Looking up the rest from reference TRBV5-8 and TRBJ1-2 gives the full variable domain: EAGVTQSPTHLIKTRGQQATLRCSPISGHTSVYWYQQALGLGLQFLLWYDEGEERNRGNFPPRFSGRQFPNYSSELNVNALELEDSALYLCASSFGQPIFYGYTFGSGTRLTVV.

The gene calls are TRBV19 and TRBJ2-1, with no clear D. This CDR3 contains 15 residues. Trimming left V 2 bases short and J 7 bases short, with 15 bases between. Per germline, CDR1 LNHDA and CDR2 SQIVND (reference sequence). Here the CDR3 reads CASSIIMERANEQFF. Here the CDR3 DNA reads TGTGCCAGTAGTATAATAATGGAGCGAGCGAATGAGCAGTTCTTC.

The V gene is TRBV7-6, the J gene TRBJ1-1; the D is unclear. The CDR3 has 13 amino acids. In germline, CDR1 is SGHVS, CDR2 FNYEAQ. V was clipped by 3 bases and J by 5 bases, with 10 bases between them. Here the CDR3 DNA reads TGTGCCAGCAGCTTGAGGATTGGTACTGAAGCTTTCTTT. It yields the protein CASSLRIGTEAFF.

The chain joins TRBV9 to TRBJ1-3; D unresolved. The CDR3 is 15 residues long. V was shortened by 3 bases and J by 4 bases, with 14 bases between the two germline ends. Looked up from germline, CDR1 is SGDLS and CDR2 is YYNGEE. The DNA of the CDR3 is TGTGCCAGCAGCGGCCCTCCATCGCGGGGAAACACCATATATTTT. Residues: CASSGPPSRGNTIYF. Using reference TRBV9 and TRBJ1-3 for the parts outside the CDR3, the full variable domain is DSGVTQTPKHLITATGQRVTLRCSPRSGDLSVYWYQQSLDQGLQFLIQYYNGEERAKGNILERFSAQQFPDLHSELNLSSLELGDSALYFCASSGPPSRGNTIYFGEGSWLTVV.

J is TRBJ2-7 and V is TRBV5-1, with 10 positions matching TRBD2. The CDR3 has 15 amino acids. Germline CDR1 and CDR2: SGHRS and YFSETQ. V gave up 1 base and J gave up 7 bases; unmatched junction bases: 8. The CDR3 DNA sequence: TGCGCCAGCAGCTTGCGTTCTAGCGGGGGACGGGAGCAGTACTTC. It yields the protein CASSLRSSGGREQYF.

The rearrangement links TRBV2 to TRBJ2-7; D gene ambiguous. Germline V gene sequence: CDR1 SNHLY, CDR2 FYNNEI. The CDR3 has 15 amino acids. V dropped 6 bases and J dropped 0 bases, with 15 bases sitting between them. As DNA, the CDR3 is TGTGCCAGCAGCAAAACACAGACCAGCTCCTACGAGCAGTACTTC. Translation gives CASSKTQTSSYEQYF.

The DNA of the CDR3 is TGCGCCAGCAGCTTGCATGAGGGTGGGGAGACCCAGTACTTC. This translates into CASSLHEGGETQYF. The rearrangement links TRBV5-1 to TRBJ2-5, with D possibly being TRBD2 (5 bases). This CDR3 is built from 14 residues. The V end lost 1 base, the J end lost 5 bases, and 12 bases lay between the germline ends. Looked up from germline, CDR1 is SGHRS and CDR2 is YFSETQ.

J is TRBJ2-7 and V is TRBV14, with D perhaps TRBD2 (5 bases). This CDR3 has 15 amino acids. The ends were cut back, 0 bases at V and 4 bases at J, with 13 bases in the middle. Germline V gene lookup returns CDR1 SGHDN and CDR2 FVKESK. The CDR3 DNA is TGTGCCAGCAGCCAAGAACCTGTTAGGAGGTACGAGCAGTACTTC. Its protein is CASSQEPVRRYEQYF.

V usage is TRBV6-1 and J usage is TRBJ1-1, with D tentatively TRBD1 (5 bases). Germline V CDR1 and CDR2: MNHNS, SASEGT. Trimming stripped 6 bases from V and 3 bases from J, with 11 bases between. This CDR3 contains 13 residues. The CDR3: CASRGHADTEAFF. CDR3 nucleotides: TGTGCCAGCAGAGGACATGCGGACACTGAAGCTTTCTTT.

The chain recombines TRBV6-1 with TRBJ2-7; possible D gene TRBD1, 6 bases. This CDR3 region has 15 residues. Germline CDR1 MNHNS, CDR2 SASEGT. V was trimmed by 8 bases and J by 6 bases, leaving 23 bases between them. The CDR3 nucleotides are TGTGCCAGCGGGGGATGGGGCAGGGGTGTGGGCGAGCAGTACTTC. Residues: CASGGWGRGVGEQYF.

The chain links TRBV4-1 to TRBJ1-1, with TRBD1 matching over 7 bases. The trim removed 4 bases at V and 4 bases at J, leaving 6 bases unmatched. CDR1 is MGHRA and CDR2 is YSYEKL in the germline V gene. The CDR3 runs to 14 residues. The CDR3: CASSPRGWSTEAFF. The CDR3 region has the DNA TGCGCCAGCAGCCCCAGGGGGTGGAGCACTGAAGCTTTCTTT.

This chain links TRBV2 with TRBJ2-7, with TRBD2 identical over 9 bases. The CDR3 runs to 14 residues. Trimming took 8 bases from V and 6 from J; bases not matched to a gene: 11. Germline assignment: CDR1 SNHLY and CDR2 FYNNEI. CDR3: CASGSSGSWGEQYF. As DNA, the CDR3 is TGTGCCAGCGGGAGTAGCGGGAGCTGGGGCGAGCAGTACTTC.

V is TRBV6-1 and J is TRBJ2-3; 9 positions agree with TRBD2. Germline V CDR1 and CDR2: MNHNS, SASEGT. With V trimmed by 3 bases and J by 4 bases, 8 bases remained unmatched. This CDR3 has 16 amino acids. The CDR3 protein is CASSDFSGRSPDTQYF. The CDR3 DNA reads as TGTGCCAGCAGTGACTTTAGCGGGAGAAGCCCAGATACGCAGTATTTT.